Given below is one T cell receptor (beta chain) in context. Its antigen is as yet unknown. A read error is possible here, since a much larger clone lies one base away. TRB rearrangements were amplified by multiplex PCR with BIOMED2 TRB-A/B primers. MiXCR, run by TCRdb on the multiplex PCR reads, gives a single entry per CDR3 protein. The sample shows nearly 15,000 distinct CDR3 sequences, roughly 31% of them seen only once. Blood genomic DNA input for TRB amplification was 250-500 ng. This sample was taken from a study of T and B cells in COVID-19 patients. Study information: Median age was approximately 33 years in the recovered cohort and about 67 years in the active-infection cohort.

The CDR3 spans 17 residues. The germline V gene encodes CDR1 LNHDA and CDR2 SQIVND (reference sequence). Study-level points and caveats: The recovered cohort had about 2,300 exclusive TCR clusters, including 30 or so low generation probability clusters. Active COVID-19 showed highly clonal TRB repertoires; recovery showed diversity and richness above healthy donors.

This rearrangement joins TRBV19 to TRBJ1-6; 7 bases fit TRBD1. Sample: blood. The TCR comes from a human donor who had recovered from COVID-19. CDR3 sequence (DNA): TGTTCCAGTAGTATCTCTTCTGGGGCAGGGGGTAATTCACCCCTCCACTTT. Translation gives CSSSISSGAGGNSPLHF.